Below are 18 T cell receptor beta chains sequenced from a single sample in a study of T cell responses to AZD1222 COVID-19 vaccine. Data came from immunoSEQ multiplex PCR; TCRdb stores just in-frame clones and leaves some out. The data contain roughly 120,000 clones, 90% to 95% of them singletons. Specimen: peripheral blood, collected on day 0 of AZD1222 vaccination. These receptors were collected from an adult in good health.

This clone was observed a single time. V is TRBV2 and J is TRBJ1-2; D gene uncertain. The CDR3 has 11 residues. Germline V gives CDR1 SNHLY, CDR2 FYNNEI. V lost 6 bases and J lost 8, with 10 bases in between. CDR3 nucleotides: TGTGCCAGCAGAGCGGCGAGAGGCTACACCTTC. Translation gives CASRAARGYTF.

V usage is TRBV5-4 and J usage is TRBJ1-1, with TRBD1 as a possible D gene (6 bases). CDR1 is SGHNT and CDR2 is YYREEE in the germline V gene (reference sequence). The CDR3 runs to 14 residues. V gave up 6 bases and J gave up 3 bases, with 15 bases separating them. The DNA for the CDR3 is TGTGCCAGCAACTCAAACGACAGGCACACTGAAGCTTTCTTT. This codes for CASNSNDRHTEAFF.

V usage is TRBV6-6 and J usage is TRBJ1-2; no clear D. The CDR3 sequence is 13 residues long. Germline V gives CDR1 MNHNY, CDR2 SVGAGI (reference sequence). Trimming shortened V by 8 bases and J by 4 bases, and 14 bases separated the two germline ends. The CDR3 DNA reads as TGTGCCAGCGGGGTCGCTTCCTCCTATGGCTACACCTTC. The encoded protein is CASGVASSYGYTF.

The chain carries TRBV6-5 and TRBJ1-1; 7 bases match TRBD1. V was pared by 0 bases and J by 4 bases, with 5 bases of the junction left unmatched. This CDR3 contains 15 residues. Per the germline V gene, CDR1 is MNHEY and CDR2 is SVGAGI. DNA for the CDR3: TGTGCCAGCAGTTACTCGACAGGGTTGGCCACTGAAGCTTTCTTT. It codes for CASSYSTGLATEAFF.

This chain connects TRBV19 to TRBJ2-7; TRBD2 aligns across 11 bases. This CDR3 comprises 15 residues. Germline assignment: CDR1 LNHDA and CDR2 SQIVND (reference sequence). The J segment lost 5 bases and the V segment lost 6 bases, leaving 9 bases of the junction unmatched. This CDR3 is CASSLTSGSIHEQYF. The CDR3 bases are TGTGCCAGTAGCCTTACTAGCGGGAGCATCCACGAGCAGTACTTC.

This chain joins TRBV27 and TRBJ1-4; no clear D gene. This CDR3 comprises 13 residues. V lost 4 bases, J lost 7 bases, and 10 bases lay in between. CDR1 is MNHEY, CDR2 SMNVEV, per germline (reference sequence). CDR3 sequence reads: CASSSLVGEKLFF. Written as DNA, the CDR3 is TGTGCCAGCAGTTCCTTGGTGGGTGAAAAACTGTTTTTT.

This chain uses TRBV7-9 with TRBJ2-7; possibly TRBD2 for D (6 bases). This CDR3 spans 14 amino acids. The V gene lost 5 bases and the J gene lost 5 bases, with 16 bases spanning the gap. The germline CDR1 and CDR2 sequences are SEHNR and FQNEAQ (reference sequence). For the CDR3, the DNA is TGTGCCAGCAGCCGACCAGAGGGAGGCAACGAGCAGTACTTC. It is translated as CASSRPEGGNEQYF.

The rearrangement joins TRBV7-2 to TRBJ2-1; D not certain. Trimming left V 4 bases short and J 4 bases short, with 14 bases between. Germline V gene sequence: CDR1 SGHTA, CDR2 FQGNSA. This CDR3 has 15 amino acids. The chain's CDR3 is CASSSHEHQYNEQFF. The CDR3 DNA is TGTGCCAGCAGCTCGCACGAACACCAATACAATGAGCAGTTCTTC. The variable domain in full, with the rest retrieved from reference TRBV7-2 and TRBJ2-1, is GAGVSQSPSNKVTEKGKDVELRCDPISGHTALYWYRQSLGQGLEFLIYFQGNSAPDKSGLPSDRFSAERTGGSVSTLTIQRTQQEDSAVYLCASSSHEHQYNEQFFGPGTRLTVL.

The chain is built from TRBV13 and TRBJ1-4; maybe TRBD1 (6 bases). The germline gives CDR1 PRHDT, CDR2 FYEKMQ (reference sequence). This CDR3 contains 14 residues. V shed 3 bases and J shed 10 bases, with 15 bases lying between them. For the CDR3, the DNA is TGTGCCAGCAGCTTCGGACAGCAACGAGGAAAACTGTTTTTT. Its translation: CASSFGQQRGKLFF. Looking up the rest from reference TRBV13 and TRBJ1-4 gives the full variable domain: AAGVIQSPRHLIKEKRETATLKCYPIPRHDTVYWYQQGPGQDPQFLISFYEKMQSDKGSIPDRFSAQQFSDYHSELNMSSLELGDSALYFCASSFGQQRGKLFFGSGTQLSVL.

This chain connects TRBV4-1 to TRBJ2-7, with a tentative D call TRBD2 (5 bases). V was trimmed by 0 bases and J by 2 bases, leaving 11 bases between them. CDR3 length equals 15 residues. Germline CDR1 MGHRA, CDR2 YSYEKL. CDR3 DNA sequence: TGCGCCAGCAGCCAAGAGAGGACTGCCACCTACGAGCAGTACTTC. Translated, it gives CASSQERTATYEQYF.

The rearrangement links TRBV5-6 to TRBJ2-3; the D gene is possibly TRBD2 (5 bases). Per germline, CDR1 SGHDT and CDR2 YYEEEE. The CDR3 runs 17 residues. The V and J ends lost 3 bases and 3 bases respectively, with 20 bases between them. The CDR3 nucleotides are TGTGCCAGCAGCTCCTTTAGGGTGGGAGTAGTTACAGATACGCAGTATTTT. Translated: CASSSFRVGVVTDTQYF.

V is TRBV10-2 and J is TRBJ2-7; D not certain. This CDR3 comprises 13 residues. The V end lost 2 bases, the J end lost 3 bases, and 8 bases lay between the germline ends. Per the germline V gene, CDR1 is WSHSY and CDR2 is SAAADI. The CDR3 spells CASSEAPYYEQYF. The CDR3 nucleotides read TGCGCCAGCAGTGAGGCTCCCTACTACGAGCAGTACTTC.

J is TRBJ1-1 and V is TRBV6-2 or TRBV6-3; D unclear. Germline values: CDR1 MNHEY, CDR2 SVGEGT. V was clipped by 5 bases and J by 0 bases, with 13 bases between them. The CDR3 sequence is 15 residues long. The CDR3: CASSAPQRLNTEAFF. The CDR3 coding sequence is TGTGCCAGCAGTGCACCTCAACGTTTGAACACTGAAGCTTTCTTT.

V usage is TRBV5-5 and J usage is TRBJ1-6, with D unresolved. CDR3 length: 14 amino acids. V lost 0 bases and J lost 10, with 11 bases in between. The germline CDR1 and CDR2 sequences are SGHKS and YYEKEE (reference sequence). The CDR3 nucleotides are TGTGCCAGCAGCTTGGGGCAGATCTCCTCACCCCTCCACTTT. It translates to CASSLGQISSPLHF.

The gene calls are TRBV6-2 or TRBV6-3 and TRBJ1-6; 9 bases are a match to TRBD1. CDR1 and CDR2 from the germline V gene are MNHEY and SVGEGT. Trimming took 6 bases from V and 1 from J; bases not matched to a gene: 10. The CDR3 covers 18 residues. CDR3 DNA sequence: TGTGCCAGCAGATACAGGGGGCCTGGAGGATCCTATAATTCACCCCTCCACTTT. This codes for CASRYRGPGGSYNSPLHF.

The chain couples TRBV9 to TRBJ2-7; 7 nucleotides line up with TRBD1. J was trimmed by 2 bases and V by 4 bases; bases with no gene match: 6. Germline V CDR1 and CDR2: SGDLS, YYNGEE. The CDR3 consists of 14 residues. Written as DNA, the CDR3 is TGTGCCAGCAGCCCCCAGGGACAGCCCTACGAGCAGTACTTC. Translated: CASSPQGQPYEQYF.

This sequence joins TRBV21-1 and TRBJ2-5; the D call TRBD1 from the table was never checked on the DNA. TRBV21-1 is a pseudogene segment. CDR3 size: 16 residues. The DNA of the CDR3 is TGTGCCAGCAGCAAAGTCGAACAGGACGGCTGGGAGACCCAGTACTTC. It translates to CASSKVEQDGWETQYF.

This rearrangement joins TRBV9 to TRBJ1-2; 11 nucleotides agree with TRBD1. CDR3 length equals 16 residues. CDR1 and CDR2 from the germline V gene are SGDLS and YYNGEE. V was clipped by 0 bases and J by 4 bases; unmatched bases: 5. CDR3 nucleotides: TGTGCCAGCAGCGTAGGCGGGACAGGGGGTGTCTATGGCTACACCTTC. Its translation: CASSVGGTGGVYGYTF. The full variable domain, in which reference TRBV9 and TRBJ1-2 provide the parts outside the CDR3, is DSGVTQTPKHLITATGQRVTLRCSPRSGDLSVYWYQQSLDQGLQFLIQYYNGEERAKGNILERFSAQQFPDLHSELNLSSLELGDSALYFCASSVGGTGGVYGYTFGSGTRLTVV.